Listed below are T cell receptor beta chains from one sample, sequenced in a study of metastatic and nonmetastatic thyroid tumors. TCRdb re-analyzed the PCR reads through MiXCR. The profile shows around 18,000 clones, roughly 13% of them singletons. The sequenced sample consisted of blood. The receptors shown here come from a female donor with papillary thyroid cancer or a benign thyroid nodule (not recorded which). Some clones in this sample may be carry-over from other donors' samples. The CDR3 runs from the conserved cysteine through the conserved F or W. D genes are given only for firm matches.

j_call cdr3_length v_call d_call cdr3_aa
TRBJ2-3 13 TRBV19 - CASSMGRTDTQYF
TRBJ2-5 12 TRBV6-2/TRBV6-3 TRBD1 CASGTGAEARYF
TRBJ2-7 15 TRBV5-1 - CDSSLMGGLSYEQYF
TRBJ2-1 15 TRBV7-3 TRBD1 CASSTSGTVFDEQFF
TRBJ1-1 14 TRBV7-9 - CASSFGAGNTEAFF
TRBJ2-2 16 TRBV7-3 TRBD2 CASSLISGSDTGELFF
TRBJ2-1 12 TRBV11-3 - CASSPSNNEQFF
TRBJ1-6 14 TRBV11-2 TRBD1 CASSLTGLNSPLHF
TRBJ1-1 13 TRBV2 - CASSRVMNTEAFF
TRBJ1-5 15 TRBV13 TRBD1 CASSFRGLGNQPQHF
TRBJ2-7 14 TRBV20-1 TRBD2 CSASGLADSYEQYF
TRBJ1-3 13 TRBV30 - CAWSVLIGNTIYF
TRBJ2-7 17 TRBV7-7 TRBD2 CASSHTASGGLSYEQYF
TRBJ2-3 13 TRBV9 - CASSVDNQNTQYF
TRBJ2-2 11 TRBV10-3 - CAISRGGELFF
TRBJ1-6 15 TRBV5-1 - CASSFDGTSNSPLHF
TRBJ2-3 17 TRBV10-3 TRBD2 CAMASGGLTSGTDTQYF
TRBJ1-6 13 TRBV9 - CASSVEQGTPLHF
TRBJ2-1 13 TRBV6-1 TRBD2 CASRPSGMDEQFF
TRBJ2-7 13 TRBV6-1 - CASSSGINYEQYF
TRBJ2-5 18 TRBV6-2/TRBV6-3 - CASSPTLTANMAQETQYF
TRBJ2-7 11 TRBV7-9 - CASSTLGEQYF
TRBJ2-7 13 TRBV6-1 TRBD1 CATDRGGGNEQYF
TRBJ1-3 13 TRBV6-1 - CAISGDSGNTIYF
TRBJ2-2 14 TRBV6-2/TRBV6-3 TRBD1 CASRRNRGTGELFF
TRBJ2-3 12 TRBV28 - CASSQQGYTQYF
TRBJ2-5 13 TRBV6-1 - CASSEGGVETQYF
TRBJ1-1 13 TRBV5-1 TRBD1 CASTATGDTEAFF
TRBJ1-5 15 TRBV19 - CASRPGGEGNQPQHF
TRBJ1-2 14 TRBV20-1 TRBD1 CSASPTGEPYGYTF
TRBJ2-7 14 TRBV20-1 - CSARRSGSYYEQYF
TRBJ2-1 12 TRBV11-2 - CASTSWWFEQFF
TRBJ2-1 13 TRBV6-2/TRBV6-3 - CASSYSHNNEQFF
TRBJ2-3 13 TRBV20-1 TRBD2 CSAKGLFTDTQYF
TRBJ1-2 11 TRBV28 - CARSSRAGYTF
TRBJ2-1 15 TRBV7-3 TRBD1 CASSSTPGQGYEQFF
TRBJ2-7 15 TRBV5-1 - CASSLVGGLSYEQYF
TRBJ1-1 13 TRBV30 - CAWSVGGRTEAFF
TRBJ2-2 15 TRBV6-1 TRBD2 CASSQPPGGAGELFF
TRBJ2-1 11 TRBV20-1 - CSAALRGGWVF
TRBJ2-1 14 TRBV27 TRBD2 CASRVPAGGIEQFF